This T cell receptor (beta chain) was recorded in a study of radiation and T cells in renal cell carcinoma (TCRdb year 2020). The study in broad terms: Samples came from a clinical trial, in which primary renal cell carcinomas received 15 Gy stereotactic body radiation therapy followed by nephrectomy 4 weeks later. In the approximately 58 samples combined, some 4,000,000 unique CDR3 nucleotide sequences were found, encoding roughly 3,000,000 unique CDR3 amino acid sequences. TCR beta sequencing covered approximately 51 samples in total, comprising approximately 26 tumors and some 27 peripheral blood samples.

The immunoSEQ kit was used, according to the manufacturer's recommendations, to generate TCR beta libraries from genomic DNA. To prepare the libraries, a first multiplex PCR with proprietary primers was run, followed by a second PCR that added unique barcodes, and a bead cleanup was done after each round. Each sample batch included a kit-provided positive control reaction and a negative control reaction. The final libraries were assessed on an Agilent 4200 TapeStation D1000 ScreenTape, pooled by volume, and quantified by qPCR. Sequencing was performed on an Illumina NextSeq500 with a MidOutput 150-cycle cartridge, and 156 Read1 and 15 Index1 cycles were run with kit custom primers. The pooled library was loaded at roughly 1 pM with about 20% PhiX control spiked in. From the authors' description of their analysis: Vendor-processed data were analyzed in R, with a clonotype defined as all T cells sharing the same CDR3 nucleotide sequence. For clone abundance analyses, frequencies were normalized to the 10,000 most abundant clones in each sample. Public T cell clones, which averaged fewer than five per sample, were excluded before analysis. An abundance difference of at least 32-fold between compartments was the criterion for calling clonotypes tumor-enriched or baseline blood-enriched. A beta-binomial differential abundance model was used to identify clonotypes that were expanded or contracted between blood time points. Similarity between tumor and blood repertoires was quantified using the Baroni-Urbani and Buser coefficient, and groups were compared with two-tailed Wilcoxon tests in R. The clones in this table, taken by TCRdb from immuneACCESS, are in-frame only. Not every clone is retained; where verified, under half of the shortfall comes from an unresolved V gene, and the cause of the rest is unknown. V and J calls and clone size are copied from that table; D and trimming were computed from the DNA. For this sample there are 130,000 or so clones; over 80% appear just once. The biggest ten clones account for approximately 22% of the sample.

Read against the paper, the sample's time point label means: baseline pretreatment blood. Per the publication, the treatment or condition label means: 15 Gy SBRT to primary tumor, nephrectomy 4 weeks later. To follow tumor-enriched clonotypes, serial peripheral blood was collected from radiation-treated patients at baseline and at 2 weeks and 4 weeks after SBRT. Every patient had renal cell carcinoma of clear cell pathology. The QIAamp DNA Blood Mini Kit (Qiagen) was used to prepare genomic DNA for TCR sequencing. The analyses included only samples that passed all quality control checks. Paper-wide results and their limitations: An increase in top tumor clonotypes in blood was observed from baseline to 2 weeks post-radiation, followed by contraction by 4 weeks, which was taken to suggest transient expansion of tumor-resident clones. With a single-armed trial design, the study had no way to address how radiation dose or scheduling affects the TCR repertoire. Because pretreatment tumor biopsies were not available, the baseline intratumoral presence of clonotypes could not be determined. Blood repertoire dynamics were not followed beyond 4 weeks after treatment.

Taken from cysteine to phenylalanine, the CDR3 has 15 residues. Only the CDR3 part of the read is kept: 45 bases, read in frame from the first base. The germline V gene yields SGHVS for CDR1 and FQNEAQ for CDR2. V was cut back by 3 bases and J by 3 bases, leaving a gap of 15 bases between them. This clone has a single count. Its antigen is not yet known. No per-base quality is available; no much larger clone lies one base away. This chain is built from TRBV7-8 and TRBJ2-7; the D element could tentatively be TRBD1 or TRBD2, as 5 bases agree for each. This clonotype was sampled from a woman between 50 and 59 years old with renal cell carcinoma. Specimen: blood, collected from a patient whose treatment included radiotherapy and nephrectomy. The CDR3 sequence is CASSFRAGGVYEQYF. The base sequence is TGTGCCAGCAGCTTCAGGGCCGGAGGTGTCTACGAGCAGTACTTC.